A single sample gave rise to the 2 T cell receptor beta chains below, sequenced in a study of T cells in Graves' hyperthyroidism and ophthalmopathy. RNA transcripts served as the template for amplifying TCR beta CDR3 regions. The HTBI primer set served for first-round RT-PCR of the TCR CDR3. MiXCR, run by TCRdb on the multiplex PCR reads, gives a single entry per CDR3 protein. This table holds approximately 410,000 distinct CDR3 sequences, roughly 14% found once. The specimen was blood. These receptors all stem from a man between 18 and 35 years old with Graves' ophthalmopathy.

This clonotype showed up many times. V usage is TRBV11-2 and J usage is TRBJ2-5, with D uncertain. CDR3 length: 14 amino acids. Germline lookup yields CDR1 SGHAT and CDR2 FQNNGV. Trimming pared 3 bases from V and 2 bases from J, leaving 10 bases between. CDR3 residues: CASSFNYVQETQYF. The CDR3, as DNA: TGTGCCAGCAGCTTTAATTACGTACAAGAGACCCAGTACTTC.

This clonotype was seen ten or more times. The rearrangement uses TRBV5-5 and TRBJ1-2; D call uncertain. Trimming took 4 bases from V and 4 from J, leaving 17 bases between them. The CDR3 has 15 residues. The V gene's germline CDR1 is SGHKS and CDR2 YYEKEE (reference sequence). CDR3 in DNA: TGTGCCAGCAGCCTAGCCGACACGGTGCTCTATGGCTACACCTTC. Translated: CASSLADTVLYGYTF.